Below, 29 T cell receptor beta chains from the same sample are listed, as sequenced in a study of cytomegalovirus exposure and HLA in healthy donors. With 60 Vbeta and 13 Jbeta primers, the PCR was carried out. Only in-frame clones appear in the TCRdb table, and some are missing; sequencing was by immunoSEQ multiplex PCR. The table shows around 200,000 clones, with 80% to 85% occurring only once. Material for sequencing was PBMCs. These receptors were taken from a woman aged 18-29 years in good health and CMV-seronegative.

V and J are TRBV12-5 and TRBJ2-5, with 11 bases aligning to TRBD2. Germline V gene sequence: CDR1 LGHNT, CDR2 FRNRAP. J gave up 2 bases and V 1 base, and 6 bases lay outside the gene matches. The CDR3 contains 17 residues. CDR3 coding DNA: TGTGCTAGTGGTTTGGGGGCGACTAGCGGGGTTCAAGAGACCCAGTACTTC. Translated: CASGLGATSGVQETQYF.

The chain employs TRBV7-9 and TRBJ2-7; D call uncertain. Looked up from germline, CDR1 is SEHNR and CDR2 is FQNEAQ (reference sequence). The germline V and J ends were trimmed by 3 bases and 0 bases, with 24 bases remaining between them. The CDR3 length is 19 residues. CDR3 sequence (DNA): TGTGCCAGCAGCTTTTCAAACAGTTATGGGCTTTCACTCTCCTACGAGCAGTACTTC. Protein sequence: CASSFSNSYGLSLSYEQYF.

This chain links TRBV6-5 with TRBJ2-3; 8 positions agree with TRBD2. Germline V gene data show CDR1 as MNHEY and CDR2 as SVGAGI. This CDR3 is 15 amino acids long. Trimming removed 6 bases from V and 0 bases from J; junction bases left unmatched: 5. CDR3 in DNA: TGTGCCAGCAGGTTAGCGGGGATGAGCACAGATACGCAGTATTTT. This translates into CASRLAGMSTDTQYF.

V is TRBV5-6 and J is TRBJ1-2; D gene uncertain. The CDR3 has 13 amino acids. Germline lookup yields CDR1 SGHDT and CDR2 YYEEEE. The ends were cut back, 3 bases at V and 4 bases at J, with 10 bases in the middle. CDR3 sequence: CASSSWGVYGYTF. The DNA of the CDR3 is TGTGCCAGCAGCTCCTGGGGAGTCTATGGCTACACCTTC.

This sequence joins TRBV7-9 and TRBJ2-3; TRBD2 aligns across 11 bases. In germline, CDR1 is SEHNR, CDR2 FQNEAQ (reference sequence). This CDR3 is built from 17 residues. The V and J ends lost 2 bases and 2 bases, in that order; junction bases with no gene match: 6. This CDR3 is CASSLPLAGGFTDTQYF. In nucleotides, the CDR3 is TGTGCCAGCAGCTTACCTCTAGCGGGGGGTTTCACAGATACGCAGTATTTT.

As for this clone: The sample carries other DNA sequences with the same CDR3. V usage is TRBV9 and J usage is TRBJ1-4; TRBD1 aligns across 7 bases. V shed 3 bases and J 8 bases; nucleotides not matched to a gene: 13. The V gene's germline CDR1 is SGDLS and CDR2 YYNGEE. The CDR3 loop spans 16 amino acids. In DNA form, the CDR3 reads TGTGCCAGCAGCGCTACACAGACAGGGATTGAGGAAAAACTGTTTTTT. Translated, it gives CASSATQTGIEEKLFF.

The rearrangement links TRBV6-5 to TRBJ2-5; 9 bases match TRBD2. CDR1 and CDR2 from the germline V gene are MNHEY and SVGAGI. The CDR3 sequence is 15 residues long. The V segment lost 2 bases and the J segment 3 bases; nucleotides outside the gene matches: 4. CDR3 DNA: TGTGCCAGCAGTTACGCGGGGGGGTCTGAAGAGACCCAGTACTTC. Encoded protein: CASSYAGGSEETQYF.

The chain carries TRBV4-2 and TRBJ2-5; D perhaps matches TRBD2 (7 bases). CDR1 is LGHNA and CDR2 is YNFKEQ in the germline V gene. The CDR3 spans 17 residues. Trimming took off 0 bases at V and 4 bases at J, with 18 bases between the two ends. The CDR3, as DNA: TGTGCCAGCAGCCAAGAAAAGGGAGGGGGGCCGGGAGAGACCCAGTACTTC. It translates to CASSQEKGGGPGETQYF.

V and J are TRBV5-6 and TRBJ2-1; D is perhaps TRBD2 (7 bases). The germline V gene encodes CDR1 SGHDT and CDR2 YYEEEE. V dropped 3 bases and J dropped 8 bases, with 18 bases sitting between them. The CDR3 loop spans 15 amino acids. The CDR3 coding sequence is TGTGCCAGCAGCTCGCCGACTAACGGGGGGCATGAGCAGTTCTTC. Translated: CASSSPTNGGHEQFF.

The V gene is TRBV27, the J gene TRBJ2-7, with D tentatively TRBD2 (5 bases). There are 14 residues in the CDR3. Germline loops: CDR1 MNHEY, CDR2 SMNVEV (reference sequence). V lost 7 bases, J lost 3 bases, and 16 bases lay in between. The DNA of the CDR3 is TGTGCCAGCAAGGGAGTGGGGATAGGCTACGAGCAGTACTTC. Translated, it gives CASKGVGIGYEQYF.

This clone has a single count. J is TRBJ1-2 and V is TRBV6-5; 9 bases line up with TRBD1. The V segment lost 2 bases and the J segment 4 bases; nucleotides outside the gene matches: 8. Germline V gene lookup returns CDR1 MNHEY and CDR2 SVGAGI. This CDR3 is built from 16 residues. CDR3 protein: CASSYGGETGGYGYTF. The DNA of the CDR3 is TGTGCCAGCAGTTACGGCGGTGAGACAGGGGGCTATGGCTACACCTTC.

V and J are TRBV20-1 and TRBJ1-4, with D maybe TRBD1 (5 bases). Per germline, CDR1 DFQATT and CDR2 SNEGSKA (reference sequence). V gave up 3 bases and J gave up 8 bases, with 7 bases separating them. This CDR3 has 11 amino acids. The CDR3, as DNA: TGCAGTGCTAGGGGGGGGGAAAAACTGTTTTTT. This encodes CSARGGEKLFF.

This clone was counted only a few times. The rearrangement joins TRBV5-4 to TRBJ2-7; tentatively, D is TRBD1 (6 bases). The CDR3 is 15 residues long. CDR1 and CDR2 (germline): SGHNT, YYREEE (reference sequence). V was trimmed by 4 bases and J by 0 bases, leaving 14 bases between them. The DNA of the CDR3 is TGTGCCAGCAGCGACCTGGACAGTTACTCCTACGAGCAGTACTTC. Encoded protein: CASSDLDSYSYEQYF.

The chain couples TRBV27 to TRBJ2-1; D might be TRBD2 (5 bases). Germline V gives CDR1 MNHEY, CDR2 SMNVEV (reference sequence). Trimming removed 1 base at V and 7 bases at J, with 11 bases between. This CDR3 is built from 14 residues. Written as DNA, the CDR3 is TGTGCCAGCAGTTTATACACCCCGGGGAATGAGCAGTTCTTC. Translating gives CASSLYTPGNEQFF.

The chain is built from TRBV18 and TRBJ1-3, with 9 bases that match TRBD1. The J call may be incorrect, as the DNA end agrees better with TRBJ2-2. CDR3 size: 15 residues. Looked up from germline, CDR1 is KGHSH and CDR2 is LQKENI. The CDR3 spells CASSDRGQITGELFF. CDR3 coding DNA: TGTGCCAGCTCGGACAGGGGTCAAATCACCGGGGAGCTGTTTTTT.

The rearrangement links TRBV10-2 to TRBJ2-1; 10 bases line up with TRBD1. After removal of 8 bases from V and 2 bases from J, the junction contained 6 bases not matched to a gene. The CDR3 totals 15 residues. CDR1 is WSHSY, CDR2 SAAADI, per germline. The CDR3 sequence: CASGPGQGAYNEQFF. In DNA, the CDR3 is TGCGCCAGCGGACCCGGACAGGGGGCCTACAATGAGCAGTTCTTC.

This clone has a handful of counts. V usage is TRBV6-5 and J usage is TRBJ2-7, with D possibly matching TRBD2 (5 bases). Trimming removed 6 bases from V and 4 bases from J, with 19 bases in between. The CDR3 contains 15 residues. Germline CDR1 MNHEY, CDR2 SVGAGI. CDR3: CASSSTGSSWYEQYF. CDR3 bases: TGTGCCAGCAGCTCAACGGGCTCTAGCTGGTACGAGCAGTACTTC.

The rearrangement uses TRBV10-2 and TRBJ2-3; TRBD2 aligns across 7 bases. J lost 1 base, V lost 3 bases, and 7 bases had no gene match. CDR1 is WSHSY, CDR2 SAAADI, per germline. This CDR3 comprises 16 residues. The CDR3 here is CASSDSTSPGTDTQYF. DNA of the CDR3: TGCGCCAGCAGTGACTCGACTAGCCCAGGCACAGATACGCAGTATTTT.

The chain links TRBV30 to TRBJ2-2; 11 bases map to TRBD2. The trim removed 5 bases at V and 8 bases at J, leaving 13 bases unmatched. The CDR3 totals 16 residues. CDR1 is GTSNPN, CDR2 SVGIG, per germline (reference sequence). The CDR3 sequence: CAWCLGLAGGGGELFF. DNA for the CDR3: TGTGCCTGGTGCCTGGGGCTAGCGGGAGGAGGAGGGGAGCTGTTTTTT.

J is TRBJ2-7 and V is TRBV25-1; 9 nucleotides align to TRBD2. The CDR3 extends over 13 amino acids. The V segment lost 9 bases and the J segment 5 bases; nucleotides outside the gene matches: 8. Germline assignment: CDR1 MGHDK and CDR2 SYGVNS. The DNA for the CDR3 is TGTGCCAGTCGTTTACTAGCGGGCGACGAGCAGTACTTC. Translated: CASRLLAGDEQYF.

This rearrangement joins TRBV25-1 to TRBJ2-7; TRBD2 agrees at 11 bases. The CDR3 has 13 residues. The V gene's germline CDR1 is MGHDK and CDR2 SYGVNS. J lost 2 bases, V lost 7 bases, and 1 base had no gene match. CDR3 nucleotide sequence: TGTGCCAGCACGACTAGCGGGGCCTACGAGCAGTACTTC. The encoded protein is CASTTSGAYEQYF.

The rearrangement joins TRBV7-6 to TRBJ2-3, with D unresolved. The germline V gene encodes CDR1 SGHVS and CDR2 FNYEAQ. The CDR3 contains 13 residues. V lost 5 bases and J lost 5, with 11 bases in between. The CDR3 here is CASSPLIQDTQYF. The CDR3 coding sequence is TGTGCCAGCAGCCCACTCATCCAAGATACGCAGTATTTT.

The chain recombines TRBV7-8 with TRBJ1-4; weak D call: TRBD1 (5 bases). The CDR3 extends over 13 amino acids. Between the trimmed V and J ends, which lost 5 bases and 5 bases, there was a span of 9 bases. Germline-derived CDR1 and CDR2 are SGHVS and FQNEAQ. The CDR3 DNA follows: TGTGCCAGCAGCCTCAGACAGAATGAAAAACTGTTTTTT. Protein product: CASSLRQNEKLFF.

The chain uses TRBV7-2 and TRBJ1-1; D remains ambiguous. The CDR3 has 11 amino acids. The V end lost 6 bases, the J end lost 2 bases, and 4 bases lay between the germline ends. Germline CDR1 and CDR2: SGHTA and FQGNSA. In DNA form, the CDR3 reads TGTGCCAGCAGGAGAAACACTGAAGCTTTCTTT. Protein product: CASRRNTEAFF.

The V and J genes are TRBV27 and TRBJ2-1; 9 bases are shared with TRBD2. The V gene's germline CDR1 is MNHEY and CDR2 SMNVEV (reference sequence). There are 15 residues in the CDR3. V gave up 3 bases and J gave up 5 bases; unmatched junction bases: 5. The CDR3 region is CASSLTLAGNNEQFF. CDR3 bases: TGTGCCAGCAGTTTGACCCTAGCGGGGAACAATGAGCAGTTCTTC.

The J gene is TRBJ1-2, the V gene TRBV18; D not resolved. The CDR3 loop spans 14 amino acids. Deletions cut 3 bases from V and 8 bases from J, with 16 bases between. Germline CDR1 KGHSH, CDR2 LQKENI. In DNA, the CDR3 is TGTGCCAGCTCACCTTCTCGGGATCGAGGGGGCTACACCTTC. This codes for CASSPSRDRGGYTF.

The chain uses TRBV5-1 and TRBJ1-2, with 7 bases lining up with TRBD1. Germline V gene data show CDR1 as SGHRS and CDR2 as YFSETQ. The CDR3 sequence is 18 residues long. With 0 bases clipped from V and 4 bases from J, the junction kept 15 bases outside the gene matches. The CDR3 sequence: CASSLEPPGGGGVYGYTF. For the CDR3, the DNA is TGCGCCAGCAGCTTGGAACCGCCAGGAGGGGGCGGCGTCTATGGCTACACCTTC.

CDR3 sequence: CASSFLAGASYEQYF. CDR3 DNA sequence: TGTGCCAGCAGCTTCCTAGCGGGGGCCTCCTACGAGCAGTACTTC. This chain uses TRBV7-9 with TRBJ2-7; 10 nucleotides align to TRBD2. This CDR3 has 15 residues. Looked up from germline, CDR1 is SEHNR and CDR2 is FQNEAQ (reference sequence). V was clipped by 3 bases and J by 0 bases; unmatched bases: 2.

The chain is built from TRBV7-9 and TRBJ1-1, with 10 bases identical to TRBD1. This CDR3 comprises 16 residues. Germline V CDR1 and CDR2: SEHNR, FQNEAQ (reference sequence). After removal of 7 bases from V and 0 bases from J, the junction contained 8 bases not matched to a gene. The CDR3 protein is CASNEDRGFVNTEAFF. The CDR3 DNA is TGTGCCAGCAACGAGGACAGGGGGTTTGTGAACACTGAAGCTTTCTTT.